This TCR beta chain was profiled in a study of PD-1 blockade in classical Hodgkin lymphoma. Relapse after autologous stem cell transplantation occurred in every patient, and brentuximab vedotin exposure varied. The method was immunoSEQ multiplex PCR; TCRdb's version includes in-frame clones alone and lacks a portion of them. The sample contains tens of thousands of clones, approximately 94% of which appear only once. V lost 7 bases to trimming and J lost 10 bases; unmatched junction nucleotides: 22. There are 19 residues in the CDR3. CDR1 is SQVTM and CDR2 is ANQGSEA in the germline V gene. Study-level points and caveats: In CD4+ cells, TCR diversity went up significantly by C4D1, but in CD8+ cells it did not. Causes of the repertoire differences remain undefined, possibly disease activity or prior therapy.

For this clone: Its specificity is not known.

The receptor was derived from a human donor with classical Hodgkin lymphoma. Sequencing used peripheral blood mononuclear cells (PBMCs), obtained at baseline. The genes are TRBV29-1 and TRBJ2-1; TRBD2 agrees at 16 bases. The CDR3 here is CSARLGLAGGVSGLSEQFF. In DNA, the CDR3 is TGCAGCGCCCGGCTGGGACTAGCGGGGGGGGTGAGCGGTCTCTCGGAGCAGTTCTTC.